This T cell receptor (beta chain) comes out of a study of T cells in narcolepsy. Study details: Enrolled donors included narcolepsy type 1 or type 2 patients and healthy controls.

TCRdb's table, derived via immunoSEQ multiplex PCR, lists solely in-frame clones and lacks some. The repertoire consists of about 33,000 clones, with 75% to 90% occurring once and the leading ten covering 1.2%. This CDR3 has 18 residues. V shed 3 bases and J shed 0 bases, with 19 bases lying between them. Germline V gene sequence: CDR1 SEHNR, CDR2 FQNEAQ (reference sequence). The chain couples TRBV7-9 to TRBJ2-3; D tentatively reads TRBD1 or TRBD2 (5 bases each). The receptor's source is a human donor with narcolepsy. Sequencing input: CD45RA- memory CD4+ T cells from PBMCs. CDR3 amino acids: CASSFFGTDPISTDTQYF. The CDR3, as DNA: TGTGCCAGCAGCTTCTTCGGGACCGACCCTATCAGCACAGATACGCAGTATTTT.